This T cell receptor beta chain was recorded in a study of blood T cell repertoires in COVID-19. TCRdb's copy holds only in-frame clones and misses some; the assay was immunoSEQ multiplex PCR. The sample lists around 290,000 clones, roughly 88% occurring once. The sample comprised PBMCs or T cells enriched from blood (not recorded which). This TCR derives from a woman aged 25 to 39 who had recovered from COVID-19.

The CDR3 protein is CATSDTGGTGELFF. The CDR3, as DNA: TGTGCCACCAGTGATACAGGGGGCACCGGGGAGCTGTTTTTT. The gene calls are TRBV24-1 and TRBJ2-2; 8 bases fit TRBD1. The V gene end was trimmed by 3 bases and the J gene end by 4 bases; junction bases not matched to a gene: 0. The germline gives CDR1 KGHDR, CDR2 SFDVKD. The CDR3 has 14 residues.